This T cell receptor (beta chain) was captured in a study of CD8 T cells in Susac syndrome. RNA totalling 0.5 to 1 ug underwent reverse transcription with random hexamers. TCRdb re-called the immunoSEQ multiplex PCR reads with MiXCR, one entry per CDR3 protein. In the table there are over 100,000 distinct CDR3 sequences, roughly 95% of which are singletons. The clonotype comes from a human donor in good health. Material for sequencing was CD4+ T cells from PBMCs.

The CDR3 coding sequence is TGTGCCAGCAGTGTCAATAGGGGGCAGAGCTACACCTTC. Its protein is CASSVNRGQSYTF. The rearrangement uses TRBV2 and TRBJ1-2, with TRBD1 matching 7 bases. This CDR3 has 13 residues. CDR1 is SNHLY and CDR2 is FYNNEI in the germline V gene. J gave up 9 bases and V 4 bases, and 8 bases lay outside the gene matches.